This paragraph reports one T cell receptor beta chain. The antigen is undetermined. The sample is drawn from a study of T cells in Graves' hyperthyroidism and ophthalmopathy. Study at large: Before any treatment, at initial diagnosis, peripheral blood was collected.

Study findings and constraints: The model forecast ophthalmopathy, anticipating it by a median around 6.4 months before onset.

There are 12 residues in the CDR3. The ends were cut back, 1 base at V and 4 bases at J, with 5 bases in the middle. From germline, CDR1 is LGHDT and CDR2 YNNKEL (reference sequence). RNA transcripts served as the template for amplifying TCR beta CDR3 regions. Primed by the HTBI set, a first-round RT-PCR was run on the TCR CDR3. TCRdb re-called the multiplex PCR reads through MiXCR, storing one row per CDR3 protein. This sample has 700,000 to 850,000 distinct CDR3 sequences; over 35% occur once, and the top ten carry roughly 31%. The receptor's source is a middle-aged woman with Graves' hyperthyroidism. The chain is built from TRBV3-1 and TRBJ2-7; D is ambiguous. Sequenced: blood. The CDR3 reads CASSQVEYEQYF. The CDR3 region has the DNA TGTGCCAGCAGCCAAGTGGAATACGAGCAGTACTTC.